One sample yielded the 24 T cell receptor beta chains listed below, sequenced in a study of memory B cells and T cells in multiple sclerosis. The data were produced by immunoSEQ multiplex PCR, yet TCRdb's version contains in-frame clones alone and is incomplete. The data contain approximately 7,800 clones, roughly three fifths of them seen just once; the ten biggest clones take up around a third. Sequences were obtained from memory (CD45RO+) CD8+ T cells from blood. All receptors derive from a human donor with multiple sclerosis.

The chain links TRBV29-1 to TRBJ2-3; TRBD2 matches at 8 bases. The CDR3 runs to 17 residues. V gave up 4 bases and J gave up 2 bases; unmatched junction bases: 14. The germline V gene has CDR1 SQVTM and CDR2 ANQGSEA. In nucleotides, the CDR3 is TGCAGCGTTGTAGTTCGGGGGGGCCTGTGGGACACAGATACGCAGTATTTT. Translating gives CSVVVRGGLWDTDTQYF.

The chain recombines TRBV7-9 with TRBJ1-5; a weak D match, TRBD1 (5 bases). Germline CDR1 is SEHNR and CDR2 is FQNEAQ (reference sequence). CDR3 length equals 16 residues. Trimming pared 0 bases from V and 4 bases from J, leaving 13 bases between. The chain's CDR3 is CASSLALGGSNQPQHF. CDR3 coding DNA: TGTGCCAGCAGCTTAGCGCTGGGGGGTAGTAATCAGCCCCAGCATTTT. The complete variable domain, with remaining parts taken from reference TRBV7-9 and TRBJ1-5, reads DTGVSQNPRHKITKRGQNVTFRCDPISEHNRLYWYRQTLGQGPEFLTYFQNEAQLEKSRLLSDRFSAERPKGSFSTLEIQRTEQGDSAMYLCASSLALGGSNQPQHFGDGTRLSIL.

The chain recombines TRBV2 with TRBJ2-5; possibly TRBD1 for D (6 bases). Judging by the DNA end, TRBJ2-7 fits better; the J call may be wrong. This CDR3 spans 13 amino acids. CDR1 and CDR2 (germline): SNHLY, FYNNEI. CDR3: CASSEGGQYEQYF. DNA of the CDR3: TGTGCCAGCAGTGAAGGGGGGCAGTACGAGCAGTACTTC.

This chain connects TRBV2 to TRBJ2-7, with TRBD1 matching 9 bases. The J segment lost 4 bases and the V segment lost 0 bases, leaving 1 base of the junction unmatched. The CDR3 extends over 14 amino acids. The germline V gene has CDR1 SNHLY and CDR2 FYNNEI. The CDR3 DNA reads TGTGCCAGCAGTGAAGCTGGGACAGGGTACGAGCAGTACTTC. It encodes CASSEAGTGYEQYF.

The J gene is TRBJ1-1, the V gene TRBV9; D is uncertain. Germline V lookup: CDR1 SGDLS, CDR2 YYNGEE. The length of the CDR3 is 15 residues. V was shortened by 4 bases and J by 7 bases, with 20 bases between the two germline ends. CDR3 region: CASSPGGYIPDEAFF. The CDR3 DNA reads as TGTGCCAGCAGCCCCGGCGGGTACATACCGGATGAAGCTTTCTTT.

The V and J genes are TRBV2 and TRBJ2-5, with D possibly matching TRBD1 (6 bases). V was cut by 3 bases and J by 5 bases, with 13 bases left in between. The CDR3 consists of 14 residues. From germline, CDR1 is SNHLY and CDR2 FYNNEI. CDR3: CASSEGQGRETQYF. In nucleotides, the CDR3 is TGTGCCAGCAGTGAGGGTCAGGGGCGGGAGACCCAGTACTTC. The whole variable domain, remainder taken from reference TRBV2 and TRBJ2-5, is EPEVTQTPSHQVTQMGQEVILRCVPISNHLYFYWYRQILGQKVEFLVSFYNNEISEKSEIFDDQFSVERPDGSNFTLKIRSTKLEDSAMYFCASSEGQGRETQYFGPGTRLLVL.

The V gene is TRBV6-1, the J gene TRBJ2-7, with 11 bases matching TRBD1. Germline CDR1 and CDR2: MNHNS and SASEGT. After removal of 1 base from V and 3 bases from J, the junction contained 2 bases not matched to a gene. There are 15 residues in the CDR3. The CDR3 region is CASSEGGTGGYEQYF. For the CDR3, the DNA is TGTGCCAGCAGTGAAGGGGGGACAGGGGGCTACGAGCAGTACTTC.

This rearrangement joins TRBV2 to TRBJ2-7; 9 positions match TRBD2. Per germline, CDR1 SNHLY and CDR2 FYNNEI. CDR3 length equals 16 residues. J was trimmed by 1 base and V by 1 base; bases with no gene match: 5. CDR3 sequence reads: CASSEVSAGGSYEQYF. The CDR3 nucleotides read TGTGCCAGCAGTGAAGTATCAGCGGGAGGATCCTACGAGCAGTACTTC.

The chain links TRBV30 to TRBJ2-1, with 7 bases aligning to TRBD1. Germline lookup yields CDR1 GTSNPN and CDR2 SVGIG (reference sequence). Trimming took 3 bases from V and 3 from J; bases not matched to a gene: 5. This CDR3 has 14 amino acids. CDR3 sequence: CAWRGTAYYNEQFF. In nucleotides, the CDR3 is TGTGCCTGGAGGGGGACAGCCTACTACAATGAGCAGTTCTTC.

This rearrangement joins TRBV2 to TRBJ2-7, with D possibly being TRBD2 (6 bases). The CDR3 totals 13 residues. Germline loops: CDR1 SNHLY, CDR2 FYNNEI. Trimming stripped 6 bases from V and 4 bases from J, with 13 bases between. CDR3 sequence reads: CASRAGTLYEQYF. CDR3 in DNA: TGTGCCAGCAGAGCCGGGACTCTGTACGAGCAGTACTTC.

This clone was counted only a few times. The CDR3 here is CASSEEEGGGYEQYF. Here the CDR3 DNA reads TGTGCCAGCAGTGAAGAGGAAGGGGGCGGCTACGAGCAGTACTTC. This chain uses TRBV6-1 with TRBJ2-7; 7 positions match TRBD1. Germline V gives CDR1 MNHNS, CDR2 SASEGT. With V trimmed by 1 base and J by 3 bases, 6 bases remained unmatched. The CDR3 totals 15 residues.

The CDR3 sequence is CASSPRARGTDTQYF. The CDR3 DNA sequence: TGTGCCAGCAGCCCCCGTGCGCGGGGCACAGATACGCAGTATTTT. J is TRBJ2-3 and V is TRBV11-2; possible D gene TRBD2, 5 bases. The germline V gene encodes CDR1 SGHAT and CDR2 FQNNGV. This CDR3 has 15 residues. The V and J ends lost 5 bases and 1 base respectively, with 13 bases between them.

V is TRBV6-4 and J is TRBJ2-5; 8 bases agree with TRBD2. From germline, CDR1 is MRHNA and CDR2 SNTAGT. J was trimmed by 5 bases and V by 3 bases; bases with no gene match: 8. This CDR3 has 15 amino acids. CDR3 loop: CASSESAGGSETQYF. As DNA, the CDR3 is TGTGCCAGCAGTGAATCGGCGGGAGGAAGTGAGACCCAGTACTTC.

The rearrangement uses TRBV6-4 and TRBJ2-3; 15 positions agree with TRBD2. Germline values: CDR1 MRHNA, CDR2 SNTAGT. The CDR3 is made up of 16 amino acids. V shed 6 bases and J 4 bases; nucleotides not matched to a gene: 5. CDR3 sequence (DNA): TGTGCCAGCAGCGCGGGACTAGCGGGGGGCGCAGATACGCAGTATTTT. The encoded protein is CASSAGLAGGADTQYF.

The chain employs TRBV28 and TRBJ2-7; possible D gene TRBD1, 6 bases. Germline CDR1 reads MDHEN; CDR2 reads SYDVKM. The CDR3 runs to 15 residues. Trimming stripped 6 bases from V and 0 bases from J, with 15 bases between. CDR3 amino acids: CASSLDRPSSYEQYF. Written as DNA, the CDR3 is TGTGCCAGCAGCTTAGACAGGCCATCCTCCTACGAGCAGTACTTC. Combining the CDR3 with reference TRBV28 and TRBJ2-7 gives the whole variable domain DVKVTQSSRYLVKRTGEKVFLECVQDMDHENMFWYRQDPGLGLRLIYFSYDVKMKEKGDIPEGYSVSREKKERFSLILESASTNQTSMYLCASSLDRPSSYEQYFGPGTRLTVT.

The CDR3 nucleotides read TGTGCCAGCACTTGGAGGACCGGTTACAATGAGCAGTTCTTC. As protein: CASTWRTGYNEQFF. V is TRBV2 and J is TRBJ2-1, with a tentative D call TRBD2 (5 bases). The CDR3 is made up of 14 amino acids. Germline V CDR1 and CDR2: SNHLY, FYNNEI. Between the trimmed V and J ends, which lost 7 bases and 4 bases, there was a span of 14 bases.

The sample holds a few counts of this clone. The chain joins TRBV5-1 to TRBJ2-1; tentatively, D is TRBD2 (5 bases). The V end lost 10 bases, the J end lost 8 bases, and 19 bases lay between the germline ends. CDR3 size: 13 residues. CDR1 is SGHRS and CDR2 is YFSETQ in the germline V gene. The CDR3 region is CASRRLLSDEQFF. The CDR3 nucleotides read TGCGCCTCCCGGAGGCTACTTAGCGATGAGCAGTTCTTC.

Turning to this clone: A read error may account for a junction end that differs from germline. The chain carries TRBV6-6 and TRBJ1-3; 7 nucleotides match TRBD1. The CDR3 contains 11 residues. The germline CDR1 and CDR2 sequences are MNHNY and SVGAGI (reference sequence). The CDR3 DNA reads TGTGCCAGCAGCTTGGGACAGTCTTACAAGTTT. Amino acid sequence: CASSLGQSYKF.

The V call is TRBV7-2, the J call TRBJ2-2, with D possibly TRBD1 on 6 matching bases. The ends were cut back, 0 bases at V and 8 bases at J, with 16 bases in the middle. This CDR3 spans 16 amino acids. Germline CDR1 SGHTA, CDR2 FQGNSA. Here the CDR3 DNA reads TGTGCCAGCAGCTTAGCCGTCAGGGGCCGCCCAGGGGAGCTGTTTTTT. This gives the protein CASSLAVRGRPGELFF.

The CDR3 region has the DNA TGTGCCAGCAGTTCGCCGGGACAGGGGGCGCCTGGGGCCAACGTCCTGACTTTC. This translates into CASSSPGQGAPGANVLTF. V gene TRBV27 combines with J gene TRBJ2-6; 12 bases agree with TRBD1. The CDR3 totals 18 residues. Germline V gene data show CDR1 as MNHEY and CDR2 as SMNVEV (reference sequence). Trimming at V came to 4 bases and at J to 2 bases, leaving 6 bases not matched to a gene.

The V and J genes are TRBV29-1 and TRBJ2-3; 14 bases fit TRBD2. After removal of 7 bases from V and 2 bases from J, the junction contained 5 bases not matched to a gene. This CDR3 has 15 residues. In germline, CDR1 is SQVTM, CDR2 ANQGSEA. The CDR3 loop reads CSAGLAGGHTDTQYF. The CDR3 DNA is TGCAGCGCTGGACTAGCGGGAGGTCACACAGATACGCAGTATTTT.

As DNA, the CDR3 is TGTGCCAGTAGTATGGTAGCGGGAGAGAACAATGAGCAGTTCTTC. Translation gives CASSMVAGENNEQFF. J is TRBJ2-1 and V is TRBV19; 9 bases align to TRBD2. V lost 3 bases to trimming and J lost 5 bases; unmatched junction nucleotides: 5. CDR3 size: 15 residues. Germline lookup yields CDR1 LNHDA and CDR2 SQIVND (reference sequence).

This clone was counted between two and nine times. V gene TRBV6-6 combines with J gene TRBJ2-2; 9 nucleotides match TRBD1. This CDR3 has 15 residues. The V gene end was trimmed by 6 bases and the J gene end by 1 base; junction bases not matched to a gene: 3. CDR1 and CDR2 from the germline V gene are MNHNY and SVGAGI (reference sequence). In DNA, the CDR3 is TGTGCCAGCAGCAGGACAGGGGAGAACACCGGGGAGCTGTTTTTT. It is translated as CASSRTGENTGELFF.

The CDR3 reads CASSPGQAYQPQHF. As DNA, the CDR3 is TGTGCCAGCAGCCCCGGACAAGCTTATCAGCCCCAGCATTTT. This chain connects TRBV9 to TRBJ1-5; D may be TRBD1 (5 bases). Germline assignment: CDR1 SGDLS and CDR2 YYNGEE. The V end was cut by 4 bases, the J end by 5 bases, with 13 bases between. This CDR3 has 14 residues.